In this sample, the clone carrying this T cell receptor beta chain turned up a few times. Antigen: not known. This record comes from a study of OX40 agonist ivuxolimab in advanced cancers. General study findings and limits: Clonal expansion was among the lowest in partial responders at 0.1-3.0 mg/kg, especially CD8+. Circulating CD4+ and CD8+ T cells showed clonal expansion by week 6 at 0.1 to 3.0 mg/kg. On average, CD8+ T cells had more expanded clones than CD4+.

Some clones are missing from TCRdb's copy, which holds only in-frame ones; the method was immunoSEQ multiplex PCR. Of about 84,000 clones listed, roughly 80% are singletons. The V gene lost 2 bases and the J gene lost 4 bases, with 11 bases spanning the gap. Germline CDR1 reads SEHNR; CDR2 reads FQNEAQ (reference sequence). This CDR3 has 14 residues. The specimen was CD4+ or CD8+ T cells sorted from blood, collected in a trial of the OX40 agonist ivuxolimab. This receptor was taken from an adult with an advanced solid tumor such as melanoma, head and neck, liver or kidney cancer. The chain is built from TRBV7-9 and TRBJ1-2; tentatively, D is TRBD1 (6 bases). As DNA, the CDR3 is TGTGCCAGCAGCTTACAGGGGATGAGCTATGGCTACACCTTC. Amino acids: CASSLQGMSYGYTF. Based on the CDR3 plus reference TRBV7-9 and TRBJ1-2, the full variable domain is DTGVSQNPRHKITKRGQNVTFRCDPISEHNRLYWYRQTLGQGPEFLTYFQNEAQLEKSRLLSDRFSAERPKGSFSTLEIQRTEQGDSAMYLCASSLQGMSYGYTFGSGTRLTVV.